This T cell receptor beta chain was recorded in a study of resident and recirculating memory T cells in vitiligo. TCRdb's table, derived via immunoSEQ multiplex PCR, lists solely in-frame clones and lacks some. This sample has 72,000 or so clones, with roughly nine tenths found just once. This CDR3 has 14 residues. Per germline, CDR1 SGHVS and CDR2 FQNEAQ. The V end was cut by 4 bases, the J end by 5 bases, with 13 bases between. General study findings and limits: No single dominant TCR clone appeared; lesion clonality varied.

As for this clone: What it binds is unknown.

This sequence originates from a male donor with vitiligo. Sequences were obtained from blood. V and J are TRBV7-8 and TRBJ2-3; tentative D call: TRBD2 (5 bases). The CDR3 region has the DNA TGTGCCAGCAGCTCTAGCTACTCGGAAGATACGCAGTATTTT. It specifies CASSSSYSEDTQYF.